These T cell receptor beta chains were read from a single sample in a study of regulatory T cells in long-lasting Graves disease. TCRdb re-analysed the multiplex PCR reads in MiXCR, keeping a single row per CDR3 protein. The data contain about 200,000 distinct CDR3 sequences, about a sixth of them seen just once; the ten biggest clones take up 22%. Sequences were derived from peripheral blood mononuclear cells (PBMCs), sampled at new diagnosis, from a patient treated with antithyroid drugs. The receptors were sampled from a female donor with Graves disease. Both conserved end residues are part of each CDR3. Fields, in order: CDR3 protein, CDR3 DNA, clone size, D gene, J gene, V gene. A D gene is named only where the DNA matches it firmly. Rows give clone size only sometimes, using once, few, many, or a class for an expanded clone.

cdr3_aa: CASSSLHVPGLKTGELFF
cdr3_nt: TGTGCCAGCAGCTCCCTCCACGTCCCGGGACTAAAGACCGGGGAGCTGTTTTTT
clone_size: many
d_call: TRBD2
j_call: TRBJ2-2
v_call: TRBV13

cdr3_aa: CSAREAASYNEQFF
cdr3_nt: TGCAGTGCTAGAGAGGCCGCCTCCTACAATGAGCAGTTCTTC
clone_size: NA
d_call: NA
j_call: TRBJ2-1
v_call: TRBV20-1

cdr3_aa: CASGLEGVATEAFF
cdr3_nt: TGTGCTAGTGGTTTGGAGGGGGTCGCCACTGAAGCTTTCTTT
clone_size: many
d_call: NA
j_call: TRBJ1-1
v_call: TRBV12-5

cdr3_aa: CASSRDRSYGYTF
cdr3_nt: TGTGCCAGCTCCAGGGACAGGAGCTATGGCTACACCTTC
clone_size: many
d_call: TRBD1
j_call: TRBJ1-2
v_call: TRBV12-3/TRBV12-4

cdr3_aa: CASSLDRGYNSPLHF
cdr3_nt: TGTGCCAGCAGCTTAGACCGGGGCTATAATTCACCCCTCCACTTT
clone_size: many
d_call: NA
j_call: TRBJ1-6
v_call: TRBV7-9

cdr3_aa: CAWSVLRGSGANVLTF
cdr3_nt: TGTGCCTGGAGTGTCCTCAGGGGCTCTGGGGCCAACGTCCTGACTTTC
clone_size: few
d_call: NA
j_call: TRBJ2-6
v_call: TRBV30

cdr3_aa: CASSISRDYEQYF
cdr3_nt: TGTGCCAGCAGCATCTCCCGCGACTACGAGCAGTACTTC
clone_size: many
d_call: NA
j_call: TRBJ2-7
v_call: TRBV11-2

cdr3_aa: CASSLLGVAGNTGELFF
cdr3_nt: TGTGCCAGCAGTTTACTCGGCGTGGCAGGGAACACCGGGGAGCTGTTTTTT
clone_size: many
d_call: NA
j_call: TRBJ2-2
v_call: TRBV27

cdr3_aa: CASSWTPGTGGYNEQFF
cdr3_nt: TGCGCCAGCAGCTGGACCCCCGGGACAGGGGGCTACAATGAGCAGTTCTTC
clone_size: many
d_call: TRBD1
j_call: TRBJ2-1
v_call: TRBV5-1

cdr3_aa: CASSLPVGLGVYEQFF
cdr3_nt: TGTGCCAGCAGTTTACCCGTTGGACTAGGAGTGTATGAGCAGTTCTTC
clone_size: many
d_call: TRBD2
j_call: TRBJ2-1
v_call: TRBV27

cdr3_aa: CASSLGLETQYF
cdr3_nt: TGTGCCAGCAGCTTAGGGTTGGAGACCCAGTACTTC
clone_size: many
d_call: NA
j_call: TRBJ2-5
v_call: TRBV5-1

cdr3_aa: CASSLSSGDTGELFF
cdr3_nt: TGTGCCAGCAGCTTATCTAGCGGGGACACCGGGGAGCTGTTTTTT
clone_size: many
d_call: TRBD2
j_call: TRBJ2-2
v_call: TRBV7-6

cdr3_aa: CSASDRRFYNEQFF
cdr3_nt: TGCAGTGCTAGCGACCGTCGCTTCTACAATGAGCAGTTCTTC
clone_size: many
d_call: NA
j_call: TRBJ2-1
v_call: TRBV20-1

cdr3_aa: CASSPRIANTGELFF
cdr3_nt: TGTGCCAGCAGTCCCAGGATCGCGAACACCGGGGAGCTGTTTTTT
clone_size: NA
d_call: NA
j_call: TRBJ2-2
v_call: TRBV12-3/TRBV12-4

cdr3_aa: CASSAAGQGPQPQHF
cdr3_nt: TGTGCCAGCAGCGCTGCGGGACAGGGACCTCAGCCCCAGCATTTT
clone_size: few
d_call: TRBD1
j_call: TRBJ1-5
v_call: TRBV9

cdr3_aa: CSATRTGGTQETQYF
cdr3_nt: TGCAGTGCTACCCGGACAGGGGGGACCCAAGAGACCCAGTACTTC
clone_size: many
d_call: TRBD1
j_call: TRBJ2-5
v_call: TRBV20-1

cdr3_aa: CAWSSGTYEQYF
cdr3_nt: TGTGCCTGGAGTTCAGGGACCTACGAGCAGTACTTC
clone_size: many
d_call: NA
j_call: TRBJ2-7
v_call: TRBV30

cdr3_aa: CASSRGGLSSTDTQYF
cdr3_nt: TGTGCCAGCAGCCGTGGGGGACTCTCTAGCACAGATACGCAGTATTTT
clone_size: many
d_call: NA
j_call: TRBJ2-3
v_call: TRBV11-2

cdr3_aa: CASSLSSSANEQFF
cdr3_nt: TGTGCCAGCAGCTTATCTAGTTCGGCCAATGAGCAGTTCTTC
clone_size: many
d_call: NA
j_call: TRBJ2-1
v_call: TRBV7-9

cdr3_aa: CATKGVPGRGYGYTF
cdr3_nt: TGTGCCACCAAAGGGGTTCCCGGTCGCGGCTATGGCTACACCTTC
clone_size: many
d_call: NA
j_call: TRBJ1-2
v_call: TRBV13

cdr3_aa: CASSAGTGNGLWLGYTF
cdr3_nt: TGTGCCAGCAGCGCGGGGACAGGGAATGGTCTTTGGCTAGGCTACACCTTC
clone_size: many
d_call: TRBD1
j_call: TRBJ1-2
v_call: TRBV5-6

cdr3_aa: CASSPTRLNQPQHF
cdr3_nt: TGTGCCAGCTCACCTACCAGGCTCAATCAGCCCCAGCATTTT
clone_size: many
d_call: NA
j_call: TRBJ1-5
v_call: TRBV18

cdr3_aa: CASSPRTSGTEAFF
cdr3_nt: TGTGCCAGCAGCCCCCGGACATCTGGCACTGAAGCTTTCTTT
clone_size: once
d_call: NA
j_call: TRBJ1-1
v_call: TRBV14

cdr3_aa: CASRLLRVNTEAFF
cdr3_nt: TGTGCCAGCAGACTTCTACGGGTGAACACTGAAGCTTTCTTT
clone_size: many
d_call: NA
j_call: TRBJ1-1
v_call: TRBV7-2

cdr3_aa: CASRGTLVAEQYF
cdr3_nt: TGTGCCAGCAGGGGGACTCTCGTCGCCGAGCAGTACTTC
clone_size: many
d_call: NA
j_call: TRBJ2-7
v_call: TRBV27

cdr3_aa: CASSTSSGNEQFF
cdr3_nt: TGTGCTAGCAGTACCTCTAGCGGCAATGAGCAGTTCTTC
clone_size: many
d_call: TRBD2
j_call: TRBJ2-1
v_call: TRBV7-7

cdr3_aa: CASREGAGGPGYNERFF
cdr3_nt: TGTGCCAGCCGCGAAGGGGCGGGGGGCCCGGGTTACAATGAGCGGTTCTTC
clone_size: few
d_call: TRBD2
j_call: TRBJ2-1
v_call: TRBV28

cdr3_aa: CASSQDQISYEQYF
cdr3_nt: TGTGCCAGCAGCCAAGATCAGATCTCCTACGAGCAGTACTTC
clone_size: many
d_call: NA
j_call: TRBJ2-7
v_call: TRBV3-1

cdr3_aa: CASSRAGRNSPLHF
cdr3_nt: TGTGCCAGCAGCCGGGCGGGCAGAAATTCACCCCTCCACTTT
clone_size: many
d_call: NA
j_call: TRBJ1-6
v_call: TRBV7-9

cdr3_aa: CASSHGDTQYF
cdr3_nt: TGTGCCAGCTCACACGGGGATACGCAGTATTTT
clone_size: many
d_call: NA
j_call: TRBJ2-3
v_call: TRBV18

cdr3_aa: CSARTRAGGPDTQYF
cdr3_nt: TGCAGTGCTAGAACGCGGGCGGGAGGACCAGATACGCAGTATTTT
clone_size: many
d_call: TRBD2
j_call: TRBJ2-3
v_call: TRBV20-1

cdr3_aa: CASSLWPSTGPSYEQYF
cdr3_nt: TGTGCCAGCAGCTTATGGCCTTCGACGGGACCAAGCTACGAGCAGTACTTC
clone_size: many
d_call: NA
j_call: TRBJ2-7
v_call: TRBV7-3

cdr3_aa: CASSTSGTANTGELFF
cdr3_nt: TGCGCCAGCAGTACCTCCGGGACGGCGAACACCGGGGAGCTGTTTTTT
clone_size: many
d_call: NA
j_call: TRBJ2-2
v_call: TRBV10-1

cdr3_aa: CASISGGGTEAFF
cdr3_nt: TGTGCCAGCATCTCGGGGGGCGGCACTGAAGCTTTCTTT
clone_size: many
d_call: NA
j_call: TRBJ1-1
v_call: TRBV6-1

cdr3_aa: CASGTSGKKTQYF
cdr3_nt: TGTGCCAGCGGGACTAGCGGGAAAAAGACCCAGTACTTC
clone_size: many
d_call: TRBD2
j_call: TRBJ2-5
v_call: TRBV12-3/TRBV12-4